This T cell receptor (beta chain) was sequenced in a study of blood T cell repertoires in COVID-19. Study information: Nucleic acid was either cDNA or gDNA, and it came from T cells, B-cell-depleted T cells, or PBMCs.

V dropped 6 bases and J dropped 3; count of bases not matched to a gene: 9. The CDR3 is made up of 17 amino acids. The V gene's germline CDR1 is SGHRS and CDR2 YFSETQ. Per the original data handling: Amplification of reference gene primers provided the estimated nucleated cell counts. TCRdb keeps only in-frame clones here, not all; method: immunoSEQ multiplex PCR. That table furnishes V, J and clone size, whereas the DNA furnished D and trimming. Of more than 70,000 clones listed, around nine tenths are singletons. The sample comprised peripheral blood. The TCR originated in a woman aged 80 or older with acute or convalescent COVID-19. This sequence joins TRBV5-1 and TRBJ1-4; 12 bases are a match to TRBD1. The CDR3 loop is CASNPGQGALSNEKLFF. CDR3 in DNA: TGCGCCAGCAACCCGGGACAGGGGGCTCTGTCTAATGAAAAACTGTTTTTT.